This is a list of T cell receptor beta chains from one sample in a study of cytomegalovirus exposure and HLA in healthy donors. The method was immunoSEQ multiplex PCR; TCRdb's version includes in-frame clones alone and lacks a portion of them. This sample has under 150,000 clones; roughly 65% occur once, and the top ten carry about 9%. Sequencing was done on a sample of PBMCs. Receptor source: a man aged 35 to 55 in good health and CMV-seropositive. The CDR3 runs from the conserved cysteine through the conserved F or W. Fields, in order: clone size, V gene, J gene, D gene, CDR3 protein, CDR3 DNA. D genes are given only for firm matches. Some rows have no size entry. The others give once, few or many, or a class for an expanded clone.

>-|TRBV18|TRBJ2-7|-
CASSPLPYEQYF
TGTGCCAGCTCACCTCTTCCCTACGAGCAGTACTTC
>few|TRBV2|TRBJ1-1|-
CASTYRAPLDTEAFF
TGTGCCAGCACTTACAGAGCCCCGCTGGACACTGAAGCTTTCTTT
>-|TRBV19|TRBJ1-6|-
CASSTGSDSPLHF
TGTGCCAGCTCAACAGGGTCGGATTCACCCCTCCACTTT
>-|TRBV18|TRBJ2-7|TRBD1
CASSPRDRAYEQYF
TGTGCCAGCTCACCCCGGGACAGGGCCTACGAGCAGTACTTC
>once|TRBV29-1|TRBJ2-5|TRBD2
CSVVRTSEQETQYF
TGCAGCGTTGTGCGGACTAGCGAACAAGAGACCCAGTACTTC
>-|TRBV27|TRBJ2-1|-
CASSLDREKADRNEQFF
TGTGCCAGCAGTTTGGACCGGGAAAAGGCAGATAGGAATGAGCAGTTCTTC
>-|TRBV4-1|TRBJ2-7|TRBD2
CASSQGEAGGSYEQYF
TGCGCCAGCAGCCAAGGGGAGGCGGGGGGCTCCTACGAGCAGTACTTC
>few|TRBV5-4|TRBJ1-3|-
CASSFAGAGNTIYF
TGTGCCAGCAGCTTCGCAGGGGCTGGAAACACCATATATTTT
>few|TRBV5-4|TRBJ2-5|TRBD1
CASSRDRGRVETQYF
TGTGCCAGCAGCCGGGACAGGGGGCGAGTAGAGACCCAGTACTTC
>-|TRBV5-1|TRBJ1-2|-
CASSTGSSNYGYTF
TGCGCCAGCAGCACGGGGTCTTCTAACTATGGCTACACCTTC
>-|TRBV19|TRBJ1-5|-
CASSIGQPQHF
TGTGCCAGTAGTATCGGGCAGCCCCAGCATTTT
>-|TRBV9|TRBJ2-5|-
CASSLNQPGTFQETQYF
TGTGCCAGCAGCCTAAACCAGCCCGGGACATTCCAAGAGACCCAGTACTTC
>-|TRBV27|TRBJ1-5|-
CASSWGVFQPQHF
TGTGCCAGCAGTTGGGGGGTATTTCAGCCCCAGCATTTT
>-|TRBV6-5|TRBJ2-2|-
CASSLSRTGELFF
TGTGCCAGCAGTCTGTCCCGTACCGGGGAGCTGTTTTTT
>few|TRBV5-1|TRBJ1-2|-
CASRSGFGGYTF
TGCGCCAGCAGATCAGGGTTTGGAGGCTACACCTTC
>few|TRBV27|TRBJ2-1|TRBD2
CASSSDRDYYNEQFF
TGTGCCAGCAGTTCAGACCGGGACTACTACAATGAGCAGTTCTTC
>-|TRBV18|TRBJ2-3|TRBD2
CASSPTSGSTDTQYF
TGTGCCAGCTCACCAACTAGCGGGAGCACAGATACGCAGTATTTT
>few|TRBV5-4|TRBJ2-7|TRBD1
CASSLDRGREYF
TGTGCCAGCAGCTTGGACAGGGGGCGCGAGTACTTC
>many|TRBV4-2|TRBJ1-5|TRBD1
CASSLRDRESNQPQHF
TGTGCCAGCAGCCTCCGGGACAGGGAAAGCAATCAGCCCCAGCATTTT
>few|TRBV27|TRBJ2-6|TRBD2
CASSPRGSGTSGANVLTF
TGTGCCAGCAGTCCCCGGGGTAGCGGGACGTCTGGGGCCAACGTCCTGACTTTC
>-|TRBV5-1|TRBJ2-2|TRBD2
CASSLVLAGGISRELFF
TGCGCCAGCAGCTTGGTACTAGCGGGGGGAATTTCCCGGGAGCTGTTTTTT
>-|TRBV29-1|TRBJ1-1|-
CSVEGNTEAFF
TGCAGCGTTGAGGGCAACACTGAAGCTTTCTTT
>-|TRBV6-5|TRBJ2-1|-
CASTLTSSYNEQFF
TGTGCCAGCACCCTGACTAGCTCCTACAATGAGCAGTTCTTC